The entry that follows covers one TCR beta chain sequence. The data were obtained in a study of CD8+CD57+ T cells in acquired aplastic anemia. The use of genomic DNA as template underpinned the TCR beta VDJ and CDR3 profiling. TCRdb itself ran the reads through MiXCR, one entry per CDR3 protein. The sample includes hundreds of thousands of distinct CDR3 sequences, roughly a third of them seen just once. Patients picked for sequencing had shown CD8+CD57+ cell expansion detected by flow cytometry. No therapy had been given to the patients at the time of blood sampling. V was cut by 0 bases and J by 6 bases, with 8 bases left in between. The germline V gene encodes CDR1 MGHRA and CDR2 YSYEKL. CDR3 length: 13 amino acids.

The gene calls are TRBV4-1 and TRBJ1-2; no definite D call. The sequenced sample consisted of sorted CD4+, CD8+, or CD8+CD57+ T cells (not recorded which) from PBMCs. This TCR was recovered from a human donor with aplastic anemia. CDR3 in DNA: TGCGCCAGCAGCCAAGACCGATGGGATGGCTACACCTTC. Its translation is CASSQDRWDGYTF.